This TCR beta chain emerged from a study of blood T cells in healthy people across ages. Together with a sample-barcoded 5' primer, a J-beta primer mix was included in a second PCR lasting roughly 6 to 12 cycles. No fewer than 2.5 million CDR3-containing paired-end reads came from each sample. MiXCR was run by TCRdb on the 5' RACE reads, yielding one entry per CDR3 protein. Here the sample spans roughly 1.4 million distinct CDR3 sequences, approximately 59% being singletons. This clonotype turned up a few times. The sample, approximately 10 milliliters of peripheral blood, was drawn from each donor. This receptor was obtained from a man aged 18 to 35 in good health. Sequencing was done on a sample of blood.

The CDR3 spells CASSETRDEQFF. The CDR3 nucleotides are TGTGCCAGCAGTGAGACTAGAGATGAGCAGTTCTTC. The J gene is TRBJ2-1, the V gene TRBV2, with a tentative D call TRBD2 (6 bases). This CDR3 has 12 amino acids. Looked up from germline, CDR1 is SNHLY and CDR2 is FYNNEI. V gave up 3 bases and J gave up 8 bases, with 8 bases separating them. The variable domain in full, completed from reference TRBV2 and TRBJ2-1, reads EPEVTQTPSHQVTQMGQEVILRCVPISNHLYFYWYRQILGQKVEFLVSFYNNEISEKSEIFDDQFSVERPDGSNFTLKIRSTKLEDSAMYFCASSETRDEQFFGPGTRLTVL.